These 18 T cell receptor beta chains originate from one sample sequenced in a study of identical twins. From the 5' RACE reads, TCRdb called clonotypes with MiXCR, one entry per CDR3 protein. The table includes 500,000 to 700,000 distinct CDR3 sequences, 7.1% detected once. The same sample was also studied in work on yellow fever vaccine responses in identical twins.

The sequenced material came from PBMCs. All receptors come from a young woman in good health.

The chain's CDR3 is CASSPVDTQYF. As DNA, the CDR3 is TGTGCCAGCTCACCGGTTGATACGCAGTATTTT. V and J are TRBV18 and TRBJ2-3; the D is unclear. Trimming took off 3 bases at V and 6 bases at J, with 4 bases between the two ends. Germline assignment: CDR1 KGHSH and CDR2 LQKENI. The CDR3 consists of 11 residues. Full variable domain (rest looked up from reference TRBV18 and TRBJ2-3): NAGVMQNPRHLVRRRGQEARLRCSPMKGHSHVYWYRQLPEEGLKFMVYLQKENIIDESGMPKERFSAEFPKEGPSILRIQQVVRGDSAAYFCASSPVDTQYFGPGTRLTVL.

For this clonotype: The limits of the CDR3 on the DNA are not certain, so only TCRdb's listed CDR3 is given. The J gene is TRBJ1-5, the V gene TRBV27; TRBD1 is taken as the D call from the table, unchecked against the DNA. Germline CDR1 MNHEY, CDR2 SMNVEV (reference sequence). From its first to its last residue, the CDR3 has 17 amino acids. The chain's CDR3 is CASSSSRTGKVHQPQHF.

This clonotype was observed many times. The chain joins TRBV25-1 to TRBJ2-1; tentatively, D is TRBD1 or TRBD2 (5 bases each). V was cut by 0 bases and J by 5 bases, with 11 bases left in between. Germline V lookup: CDR1 MGHDK, CDR2 SYGVNS. This CDR3 region has 15 residues. The CDR3 protein is CASSEYMGVNNEQFF. CDR3 bases: TGTGCCAGCAGTGAATATATGGGGGTTAACAATGAGCAGTTCTTC.

There are many counts of this clonotype. The chain recombines TRBV27 with TRBJ2-1; D gene uncertain. The V gene's germline CDR1 is MNHEY and CDR2 SMNVEV (reference sequence). The CDR3 is 17 residues long. V lost 6 bases, J lost 9 bases, and 27 bases lay in between. The CDR3 DNA follows: TGTGCCAGCAGCCCCGTTTTGATGTCTACCGGTGGCGGTGAGCAGTTCTTC. This codes for CASSPVLMSTGGGEQFF.

This clonotype has a handful of counts. The chain combines TRBV3-1 with TRBJ2-5; 9 positions match TRBD2. This CDR3 region has 16 residues. V was clipped by 0 bases and J by 6 bases; unmatched bases: 8. In germline, CDR1 is LGHDT, CDR2 YNNKEL (reference sequence). DNA for the CDR3: TGTGCCAGCAGCCAAGATGTGATTAGCGGGAGAAAGACCCAGTACTTC. Its translation is CASSQDVISGRKTQYF.

Of note for this clonotype: Compared with germline, one end of the junction differs, possibly owing to a read error. The chain recombines TRBV3-1 with TRBJ2-7; 7 bases fit TRBD1. The CDR3 covers 14 residues. Germline values: CDR1 LGHDT, CDR2 YNNKEL (reference sequence). Here the CDR3 reads CASSRQGDTYEQDF. The CDR3 coding sequence is TGTGCCAGCAGCCGACAGGGTGATACATACGAGCAGGACTTC.

The chain uses TRBV2 and TRBJ1-1, with 9 bases aligning to TRBD1. After removal of 6 bases from V and 4 bases from J, the junction contained 6 bases not matched to a gene. There are 14 residues in the CDR3. Germline V lookup: CDR1 SNHLY, CDR2 FYNNEI. The CDR3 loop is CASRQGQGFTEAFF. The CDR3 DNA follows: TGTGCCAGCAGACAGGGACAGGGTTTCACTGAAGCTTTCTTT.

This clonotype was observed a handful of times. This chain joins TRBV7-3 and TRBJ2-2; 9 bases are a match to TRBD2. V gave up 5 bases and J gave up 4 bases; unmatched junction bases: 8. The CDR3 length is 16 residues. In germline, CDR1 is SGHTA, CDR2 FQGTGA. CDR3 in DNA: TGTGCCAGCAGCCTCCCTAGCGGGATGGGCACCGGGGAGCTGTTTTTT. As protein: CASSLPSGMGTGELFF.

This clonotype was counted only a few times. The chain uses TRBV20-1 and TRBJ2-3; TRBD2 matches 7 bases. Germline CDR1 is DFQATT and CDR2 is SNEGSKA (reference sequence). The CDR3 has 14 amino acids. V lost 6 bases to trimming and J lost 5 bases; unmatched junction nucleotides: 11. CDR3 bases: TGCAGTGCCAGCTTGACTAGCTCGAGAGATACGCAGTATTTT. Translating it yields CSASLTSSRDTQYF.

The rearrangement uses TRBV9 and TRBJ2-3; D remains unclear. With 2 bases removed from V and 0 bases from J, the gap between germline ends came to 10 bases. Germline V gene lookup returns CDR1 SGDLS and CDR2 YYNGEE. This CDR3 has 15 amino acids. The CDR3 here is CASSVEPASTDTQYF. DNA of the CDR3: TGTGCCAGCAGCGTCGAGCCGGCTAGCACAGATACGCAGTATTTT.

This clonotype was found many times. V usage is TRBV15 and J usage is TRBJ2-3; D is possibly TRBD1 (6 bases). Germline CDR1 is LNHNV and CDR2 is YYDKDF (reference sequence). The V and J ends lost 0 bases and 0 bases respectively, with 10 bases between them. This CDR3 is built from 16 residues. The CDR3 is CATSRETDSSTDTQYF. In nucleotides, the CDR3 is TGTGCCACCAGCAGAGAAACGGACAGCAGCACAGATACGCAGTATTTT.

This clonotype was recorded at least ten times. The V gene is TRBV12-3 or TRBV12-4, the J gene TRBJ1-5, with D possibly TRBD1 on 5 matching bases. This CDR3 region has 14 residues. Trimming took off 6 bases at V and 3 bases at J, with 12 bases between the two ends. CDR3 DNA sequence: TGTGCCAGCAGCTACCGGGACCTCAATCAGCCCCAGCATTTT. This codes for CASSYRDLNQPQHF.

This clonotype was found a few times. The chain combines TRBV29-1 with TRBJ2-1; D gene unclear. V lost 6 bases and J 2 bases, leaving 14 bases between the germline ends. The germline V gene encodes CDR1 SQVTM and CDR2 ANQGSEA. This CDR3 comprises 14 residues. This CDR3 is CSVVRDFAYNEQFF. CDR3 sequence (DNA): TGCAGCGTCGTCCGAGATTTCGCCTACAATGAGCAGTTCTTC.

The CDR3 region has the DNA TGTGCCAGCAGTTACTCTCCTGGGTCCTACGAGCAGTACTTC. It codes for CASSYSPGSYEQYF. The rearrangement links TRBV6-5 to TRBJ2-7; D uncertain. The CDR3 totals 14 residues. V shed 0 bases and J shed 1 base, with 7 bases lying between them. The V gene's germline CDR1 is MNHEY and CDR2 SVGAGI.

There are a few counts of this clonotype. The gene calls are TRBV7-9 and TRBJ2-2, with 8 bases matching TRBD1. The CDR3 is 15 residues long. Trimming cost V 3 bases and J 6 bases; bases outside gene matches: 6. Germline CDR1 reads SEHNR; CDR2 reads FQNEAQ (reference sequence). The CDR3 region has the DNA TGTGCCAGCAGCTTCATGCAGGGGGCGCCCGGGGAGCTGTTTTTT. It is translated as CASSFMQGAPGELFF.

This clonotype was counted ten times or more. The chain recombines TRBV18 with TRBJ1-1; D unclear. V lost 4 bases and J lost 1, with 10 bases in between. Germline loops: CDR1 KGHSH, CDR2 LQKENI. This CDR3 is built from 14 residues. The CDR3 reads CASSRAAGNTEAFF. For the CDR3, the DNA is TGTGCCAGCTCACGAGCAGCGGGGAACACTGAAGCTTTCTTT.

The V call is TRBV7-8, the J call TRBJ2-7; 7 positions match TRBD2. Germline assignment: CDR1 SGHVS and CDR2 FQNEAQ. J lost 5 bases, V lost 3 bases, and 10 bases had no gene match. This CDR3 is built from 15 residues. CDR3 amino acids: CASSFPGLVVHEQYF. The CDR3 DNA sequence: TGTGCCAGCAGCTTCCCCGGACTAGTAGTCCACGAGCAGTACTTC.

In this sample, this clonotype turned up a few times. This rearrangement joins TRBV24-1 to TRBJ2-2; D perhaps matches TRBD1 (5 bases). Deletions cut 3 bases from V and 4 bases from J, with 20 bases between. The germline V gene encodes CDR1 KGHDR and CDR2 SFDVKD. This CDR3 spans 18 amino acids. This chain's CDR3 is CATSDPFQGSVVTGELFF. The CDR3 DNA reads TGTGCCACCAGTGATCCATTCCAGGGTTCAGTGGTCACCGGGGAGCTGTTTTTT.